This T cell receptor (beta chain) was sequenced during a study of long-term antiretroviral therapy in people with HIV. Study details: In the earliest collections, sampling predates the 2015 immediate-ART recommendation by about a decade. Whole-study results and caveats: Repertoires with HIV possessed tighter CDR3 length spans than those of controls. Pre-ART expanded clones dominated the repertoire at every time point.

As for this clone: What it binds is unknown.

Version v3.0 of the immunoSEQ assay ran at survey level. The repertoire was sequenced with immunoSEQ multiplex PCR; TCRdb's copy has only in-frame clones and lacks some. The sample has 25,000 to 35,000 clones; nearly 97% are singletons. V gave up 8 bases and J gave up 0 bases, with 8 bases separating them. Germline lookup yields CDR1 SNHLY and CDR2 FYNNEI. The CDR3 length is 12 residues. The J gene is TRBJ2-7, the V gene TRBV2; possible D gene TRBD1, 5 bases. The clonotype was recovered from a man younger than 40 with HIV. Sample: unsorted PBMCs, taken 5.3 years after starting antiretroviral therapy. DNA of the CDR3: TGTGCCAGCGGTAGGGGCTCCTACGAGCAGTACTTC. This codes for CASGRGSYEQYF.